The T cell receptor beta chain described here comes from a study of blood T cell repertoires in COVID-19. Overall study context: Donors in the United States, Italy and Spain gave samples during acute or convalescent COVID-19. PBMCs, B-cell-depleted T cells, or T cells provided the cDNA or gDNA that made up the material.

The authors' processing: Amplification of reference gene primers was used by the study to estimate nucleated cell counts. This table comes from immunoSEQ multiplex PCR, and its TCRdb copy is limited to in-frame clones, with some not included. The DNA was the basis for D and trimming; V, J and clone size are from that table. The sample holds around 270,000 clones; around 89% are singletons and the top ten take approximately 4.2%. The germline CDR1 and CDR2 sequences are LNHDA and SQIVND (reference sequence). Trimming cost V 3 bases and J 4 bases; bases outside gene matches: 6. The CDR3 has 15 amino acids.

The gene calls are TRBV19 and TRBJ2-3; 8 bases align to TRBD1. What was sequenced was peripheral blood. The clonotype comes from a man aged 40-49 years with acute or convalescent COVID-19. This CDR3 reads CASSIRDRGPDTQYF. The DNA of the CDR3 is TGTGCCAGTAGTATCCGCGACAGGGGCCCAGATACGCAGTATTTT.